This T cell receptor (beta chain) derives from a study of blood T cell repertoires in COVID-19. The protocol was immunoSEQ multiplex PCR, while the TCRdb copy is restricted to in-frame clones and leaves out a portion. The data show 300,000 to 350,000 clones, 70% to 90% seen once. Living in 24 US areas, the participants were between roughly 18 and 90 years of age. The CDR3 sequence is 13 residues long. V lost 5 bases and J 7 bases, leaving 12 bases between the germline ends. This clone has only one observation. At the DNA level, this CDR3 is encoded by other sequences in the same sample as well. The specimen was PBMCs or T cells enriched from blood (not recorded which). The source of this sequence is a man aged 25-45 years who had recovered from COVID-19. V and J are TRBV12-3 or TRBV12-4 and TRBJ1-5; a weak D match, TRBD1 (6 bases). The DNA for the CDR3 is TGTGCCAGCAGTCTCACAGGGAACCAGCCCCAGCATTTT. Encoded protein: CASSLTGNQPQHF.